The clone carrying this T cell receptor (beta chain) has at least ten counts. Its matching antigen is unknown. What was amplified from RNA transcripts were TCR beta CDR3 regions. An initial round of RT-PCR targeting the TCR CDR3 relied on the HTBI primer set. MiXCR, applied by TCRdb to the multiplex PCR reads, yields one record per CDR3 protein. Counted here are some 570,000 distinct CDR3 sequences, 12% to 15% occurring once; the ten biggest clones make up around 7%. These data originate in a study of T cells in Graves' hyperthyroidism and ophthalmopathy. CDR3 length equals 12 residues. Trimming pared 4 bases from V and 2 bases from J, leaving 6 bases between. CDR1 is SGHVS and CDR2 is FNYEAQ in the germline V gene. Whole-study results and caveats: The authors' 13 V-J model separated ophthalmopathy from stable hyperthyroidism.

The study included ophthalmopathy patients with Clinical Activity Score at least 3, NOSPECS grade at least 4 and duration under 3 months. Uncontrolled infection, other autoimmune disease, pregnancy or lactation barred patients from enrollment. V usage is TRBV7-6 and J usage is TRBJ2-7, with TRBD2 as a possible D gene (5 bases). The sequence came from a woman under 30 with Graves' ophthalmopathy. Material for sequencing was blood. The CDR3 reads CASSSGAYEQYF. CDR3 DNA: TGTGCCAGCAGCTCCGGGGCCTACGAGCAGTACTTC.